The source of this TCR beta chain is a study of cytomegalovirus exposure and HLA in healthy donors. Study conclusions and caveats: It was in a later analysis that TCR association rates were seen to vary by HLA locus, highest for DRB1 and lowest for HLA-C. Cytomegalovirus association was assigned to 170 or so TCR beta chains.

Donors had nominal health at sampling but likely had unrecorded immune exposures. Germline V lookup: CDR1 SGHNT, CDR2 YYREEE (reference sequence). CDR3 length: 13 amino acids. V trimming: 0 bases; J trimming: 6 bases; junction bases outside the gene matches: 1. Concerning this clone: Its antigen is undetermined.

The PCR contained 60 Vbeta and 13 Jbeta primers. The table came from immunoSEQ multiplex PCR; TCRdb's copy has only in-frame clones and leaves some out. Of fewer than 150,000 clones in the sample, more than 80% were seen once. The specimen was PBMCs. V and J are TRBV5-4 and TRBJ2-7; 9 positions match TRBD2. This receptor was taken from a woman under 40 in good health and CMV-seropositive. CDR3 amino acids: CASSLDSGGEQYF. In DNA form, the CDR3 reads TGTGCCAGCAGCTTGGATAGCGGGGGCGAGCAGTACTTC.